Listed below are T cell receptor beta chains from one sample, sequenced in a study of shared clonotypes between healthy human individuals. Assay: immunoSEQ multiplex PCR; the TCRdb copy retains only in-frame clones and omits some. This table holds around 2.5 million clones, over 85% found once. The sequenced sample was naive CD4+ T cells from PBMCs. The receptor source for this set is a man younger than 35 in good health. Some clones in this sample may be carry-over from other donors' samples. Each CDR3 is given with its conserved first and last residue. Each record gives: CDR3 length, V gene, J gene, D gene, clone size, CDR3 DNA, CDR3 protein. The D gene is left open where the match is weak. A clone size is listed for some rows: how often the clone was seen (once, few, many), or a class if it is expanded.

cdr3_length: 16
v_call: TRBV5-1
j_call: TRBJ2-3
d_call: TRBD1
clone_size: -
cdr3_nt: TGCGCCAGCAGCTTTTCCGGGACAGGGGACACAGATACGCAGTATTTT
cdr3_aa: CASSFSGTGDTDTQYF

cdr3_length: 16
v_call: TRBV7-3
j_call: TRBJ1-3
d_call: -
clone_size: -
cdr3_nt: TGTGCCAGCAGCTTAGGAGATAAGAGCTCTGGAAACACCATATATTTT
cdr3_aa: CASSLGDKSSGNTIYF

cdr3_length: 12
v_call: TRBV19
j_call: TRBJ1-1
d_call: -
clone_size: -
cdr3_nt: TGTGCCAGTAGTATAGCACAGAATGAAGCTTTCTTT
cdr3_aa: CASSIAQNEAFF

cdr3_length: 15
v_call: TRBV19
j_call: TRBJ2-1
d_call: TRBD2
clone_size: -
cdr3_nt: TGTGCCAGTAGAAGCGGACTAGCGGGGTACAATGAGCAGTTCTTC
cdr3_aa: CASRSGLAGYNEQFF

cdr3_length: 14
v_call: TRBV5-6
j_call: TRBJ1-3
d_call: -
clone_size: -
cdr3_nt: TGTGCCAGCAGCCACAGGTTCCCTGGAAACACCATATATTTT
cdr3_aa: CASSHRFPGNTIYF

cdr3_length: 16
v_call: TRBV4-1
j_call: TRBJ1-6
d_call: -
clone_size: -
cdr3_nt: TGCGCCAGCAGCCAAGAAGGCACAGGGATTAATTCACCCCTCCACTTT
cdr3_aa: CASSQEGTGINSPLHF

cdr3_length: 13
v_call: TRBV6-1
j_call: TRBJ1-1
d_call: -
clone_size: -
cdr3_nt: TGTGCCAGCAGGCCATGGGGGGCTCTTGAAGCTTTCTTT
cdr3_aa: CASRPWGALEAFF

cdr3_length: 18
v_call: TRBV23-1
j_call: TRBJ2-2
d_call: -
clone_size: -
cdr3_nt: TGCGCCAGCAGTCATATCTCCGGGGTAGCGGAGAACACCGGGGAGCTGTTTTTT
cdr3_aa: CASSHISGVAENTGELFF

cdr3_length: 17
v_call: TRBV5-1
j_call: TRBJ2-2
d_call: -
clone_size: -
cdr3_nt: TGCGCCAGCACCGTGGAGGTTAGGGGACCGGGCACCGGGGAGCTGTTTTTT
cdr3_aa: CASTVEVRGPGTGELFF

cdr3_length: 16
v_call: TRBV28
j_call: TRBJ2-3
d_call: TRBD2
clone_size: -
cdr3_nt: TGTGCCAGCAGTCAAGGACTAGCGGGGAGCACAGATACGCAGTATTTT
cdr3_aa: CASSQGLAGSTDTQYF

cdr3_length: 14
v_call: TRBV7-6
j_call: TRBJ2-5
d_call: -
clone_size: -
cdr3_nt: TGTGCCAGCAGCTCCACGGGACAAGAAGAGACCCAGTACTTC
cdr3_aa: CASSSTGQEETQYF

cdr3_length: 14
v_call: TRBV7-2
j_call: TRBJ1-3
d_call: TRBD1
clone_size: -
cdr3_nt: TGTGCCAGCAGCTTCGGGACAGTTGGAAACACCATATATTTT
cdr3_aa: CASSFGTVGNTIYF

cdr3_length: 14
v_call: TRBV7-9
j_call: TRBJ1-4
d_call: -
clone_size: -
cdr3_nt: TGTGCCAGCAGCTTAAAGGGAGGCGGGGAAAAACTGTTTTTT
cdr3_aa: CASSLKGGGEKLFF

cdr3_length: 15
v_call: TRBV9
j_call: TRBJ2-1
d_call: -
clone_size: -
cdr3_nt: TGTGCCAGCAGTACGGGACACCAAGTATACAATGAGCAGTTCTTC
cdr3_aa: CASSTGHQVYNEQFF

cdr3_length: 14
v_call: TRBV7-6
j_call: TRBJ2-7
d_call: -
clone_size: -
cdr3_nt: TGTGCCAGCAGCTTATCAGAAACGTCGGCCGAGCAGTACTTC
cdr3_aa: CASSLSETSAEQYF

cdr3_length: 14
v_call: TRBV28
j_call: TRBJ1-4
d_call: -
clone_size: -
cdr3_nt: TGTGCCAGCAGTGGCGGAGCAGGGGCTGAAAAACTGTTTTTT
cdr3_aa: CASSGGAGAEKLFF

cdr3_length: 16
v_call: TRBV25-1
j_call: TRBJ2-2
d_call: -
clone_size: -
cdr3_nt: TGTGCCAGCCGGCGGGGTCAGACAGAGAACACCGGGGAGCTGTTTTTT
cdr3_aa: CASRRGQTENTGELFF

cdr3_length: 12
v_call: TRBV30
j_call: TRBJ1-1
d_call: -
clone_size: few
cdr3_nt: TGTGCCTGGAGTAGACTCGGGACAGAAGCTTTCTTT
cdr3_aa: CAWSRLGTEAFF

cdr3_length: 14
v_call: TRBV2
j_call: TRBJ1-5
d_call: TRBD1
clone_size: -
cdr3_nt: TGTGCCAGCAGTTTACAGGGGGCCGGGCAGCCCCAGCATTTT
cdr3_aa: CASSLQGAGQPQHF

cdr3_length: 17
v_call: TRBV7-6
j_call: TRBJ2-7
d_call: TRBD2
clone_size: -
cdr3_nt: TGTGCCAGCAGCTCCTACTCAGGGACTAGCGGGAGCTACGAGCAGTACTTC
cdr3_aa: CASSSYSGTSGSYEQYF

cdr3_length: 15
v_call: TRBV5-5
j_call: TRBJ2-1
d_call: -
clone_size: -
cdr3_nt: TGTGCCAGCAGTCCGGGACCGACCACCTACAATGAGCAGTTCTTC
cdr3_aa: CASSPGPTTYNEQFF

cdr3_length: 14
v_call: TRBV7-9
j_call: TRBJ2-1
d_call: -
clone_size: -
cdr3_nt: TGTGCCAGCAGCCCAATTCGGCACGGGGGTGAGCAGTTCTTC
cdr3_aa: CASSPIRHGGEQFF

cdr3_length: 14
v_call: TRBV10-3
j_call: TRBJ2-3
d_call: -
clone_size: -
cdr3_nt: TGTGCCATCAGGCCGTCGGGGTTGGGGGATACGCAGTATTTT
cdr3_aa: CAIRPSGLGDTQYF

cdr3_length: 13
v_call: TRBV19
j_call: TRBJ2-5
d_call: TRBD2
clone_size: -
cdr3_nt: TGTGCTAGCGGGAGTGGGAACCAAGAGACCCAGTACTTC
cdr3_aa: CASGSGNQETQYF

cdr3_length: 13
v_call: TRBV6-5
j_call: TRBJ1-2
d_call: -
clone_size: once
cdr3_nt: TGTGCCAGCAGCCCGGGACAATGGTATGGCTACACCTTC
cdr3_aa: CASSPGQWYGYTF

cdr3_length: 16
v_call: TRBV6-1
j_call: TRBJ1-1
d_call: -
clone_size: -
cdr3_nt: TGTGCCAGCAGTGAAGCGCTTGACAGGCTGAACACTGAAGCTTTCTTT
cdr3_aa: CASSEALDRLNTEAFF

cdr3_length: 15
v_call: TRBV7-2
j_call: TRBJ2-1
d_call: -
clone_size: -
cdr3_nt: TGTGCCAGCATCCCTCAGACATCCTCCTACAATGAGCAGTTCTTC
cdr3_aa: CASIPQTSSYNEQFF

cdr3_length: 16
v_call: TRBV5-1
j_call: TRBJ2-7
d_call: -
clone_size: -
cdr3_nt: TGCGCCAGCAGCTTGGGGCGGGCAGCCCCCTCCTACGAGCAGTACTTC
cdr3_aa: CASSLGRAAPSYEQYF

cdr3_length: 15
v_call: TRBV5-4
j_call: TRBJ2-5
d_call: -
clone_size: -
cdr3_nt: TGTGCCAGCAGCCTGGACAGTCAGGCGAGGGAGACCCAGTACTTC
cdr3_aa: CASSLDSQARETQYF

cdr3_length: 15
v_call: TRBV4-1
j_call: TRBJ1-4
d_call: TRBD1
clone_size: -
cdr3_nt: TGCGCCAGCAGCCGATCACAGGGGGGTAATGAAAAACTGTTTTTT
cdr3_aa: CASSRSQGGNEKLFF

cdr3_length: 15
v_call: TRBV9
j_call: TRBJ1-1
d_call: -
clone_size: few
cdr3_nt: TGTGCCAGCAGCTCAAACGGGGGGGCTGGAACTGAAGCTTTCTTT
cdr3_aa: CASSSNGGAGTEAFF

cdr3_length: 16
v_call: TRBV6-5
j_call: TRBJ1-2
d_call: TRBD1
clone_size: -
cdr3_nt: TGTGCCAGCAGTTACTCAGGACAGGGGGACTTCTATGGCTACACCTTC
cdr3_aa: CASSYSGQGDFYGYTF

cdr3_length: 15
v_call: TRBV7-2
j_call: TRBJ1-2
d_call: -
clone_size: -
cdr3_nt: TGTGCCAGCATCCTGGACTCTGCGGGGGACTATGGCTACACCTTC
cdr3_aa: CASILDSAGDYGYTF

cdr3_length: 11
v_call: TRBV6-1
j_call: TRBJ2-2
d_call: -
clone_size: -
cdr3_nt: TGTGCCAGCAGTGAATTCGGGGAGCTGTTTTTT
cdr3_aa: CASSEFGELFF

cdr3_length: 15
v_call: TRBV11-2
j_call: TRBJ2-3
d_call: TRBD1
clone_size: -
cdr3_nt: TGTGCCAGCAGCTTAGAAGGGACAGCCCCTGGTACGCAGTATTTT
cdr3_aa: CASSLEGTAPGTQYF

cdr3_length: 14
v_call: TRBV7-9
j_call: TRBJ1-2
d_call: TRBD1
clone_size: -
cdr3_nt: TGTGCCAGCAGCTTAACTGGACAGGGAGAGGGCTACACCTTC
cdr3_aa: CASSLTGQGEGYTF

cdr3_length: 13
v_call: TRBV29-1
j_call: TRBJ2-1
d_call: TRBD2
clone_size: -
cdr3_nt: TGCAGCGTTGGACTAGCGGGAGAAAATGAGCAGTTCTTC
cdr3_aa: CSVGLAGENEQFF

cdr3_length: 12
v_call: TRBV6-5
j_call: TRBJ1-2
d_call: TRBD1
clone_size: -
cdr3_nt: TGTGCCAGCAGCGGACAGGGTGGTGGCTACACCTTC
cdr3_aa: CASSGQGGGYTF

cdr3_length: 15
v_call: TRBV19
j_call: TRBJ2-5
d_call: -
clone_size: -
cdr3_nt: TGTGCCAGTAAGGCAGGGCTGGGTTTTCAAGAGACCCAGTACTTC
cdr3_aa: CASKAGLGFQETQYF

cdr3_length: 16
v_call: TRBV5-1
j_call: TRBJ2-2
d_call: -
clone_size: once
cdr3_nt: TGCGCCAGCAGCTTGGAACAGGGAGTGAACACCGGGGAGCTGTTTTTT
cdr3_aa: CASSLEQGVNTGELFF

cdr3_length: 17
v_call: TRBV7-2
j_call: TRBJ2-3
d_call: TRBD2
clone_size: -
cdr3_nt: TGTGCCAGCAGCTTCCGATCGAGAGCGGGAGCAACAGATACGCAGTATTTT
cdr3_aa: CASSFRSRAGATDTQYF